The entry below describes one T cell receptor beta chain. The data were obtained in a study of blood T cells in healthy people across ages. The germline CDR1 and CDR2 sequences are SGHKS and YYEKEE (reference sequence). V was shortened by 7 bases and J by 3 bases, with 7 bases between the two germline ends. The CDR3 spans 12 residues. A second about 6 to 11 cycle PCR used barcoded and J-beta primers. Each CDR3 protein is one row after TCRdb ran MiXCR on the 5' RACE reads. The table records 780,000 or so distinct CDR3 sequences, around 25% of them present only once. Separately, the same data were catalogued under a study of T cells of mothers and their children.

The sequencing input was blood. The sequence was obtained from a boy younger than 18 in good health. The chain employs TRBV5-5 and TRBJ2-2; D is uncertain. CDR3 loop: CASSRHTGELFF. CDR3 coding DNA: TGTGCCAGCTCCCGCCACACCGGGGAGCTGTTTTTT.